These 25 T cell receptor beta chains originate from one sample sequenced in a study of cytomegalovirus exposure and HLA in healthy donors. It was with 60 Vbeta and 13 Jbeta primers that the PCR ran. Only in-frame clones appear in the TCRdb table, and some are missing; sequencing was by immunoSEQ multiplex PCR. The table gives 90,000 to 100,000 clones; the top ten clones make up 3% to 3.5% of it. The sample taken for sequencing was PBMCs. The receptors shown here come from a woman in her twenties or thirties in good health and CMV-seronegative.

V gene TRBV6-1 combines with J gene TRBJ1-4, with 7 bases lining up with TRBD1. The V gene's germline CDR1 is MNHNS and CDR2 SASEGT. The CDR3 spans 16 residues. Germline trimming cut 1 base from V and 7 bases from J; bases unmatched to any gene: 9. This CDR3 reads CASSEDQGVTGEKLFF. Written as DNA, the CDR3 is TGTGCCAGCAGTGAAGACCAGGGGGTTACAGGTGAAAAACTGTTTTTT.

This sequence joins TRBV27 and TRBJ2-1; weak D call: TRBD1 (7 bases). The CDR3 sequence is 14 residues long. V was clipped by 4 bases and J by 5 bases, with 12 bases between them. Germline assignment: CDR1 MNHEY and CDR2 SMNVEV (reference sequence). CDR3: CASSSPGGNNEQFF. The CDR3 region has the DNA TGTGCCAGCAGTTCCCCAGGGGGGAACAATGAGCAGTTCTTC.

This sequence joins TRBV6-1 and TRBJ2-1; 8 positions match TRBD2. V lost 2 bases to trimming and J lost 3 bases; unmatched junction nucleotides: 3. This CDR3 is built from 15 residues. Germline CDR1 is MNHNS and CDR2 is SASEGT. CDR3 residues: CASSEQRGGYNEQFF. The CDR3 nucleotides read TGTGCCAGCAGTGAACAACGGGGGGGCTACAATGAGCAGTTCTTC.

The genes are TRBV11-2 and TRBJ2-7, with 12 bases lining up with TRBD2. The ends lost 1 base at V and 3 bases at J; junction bases unmatched: 7. This CDR3 region has 17 residues. Germline V gives CDR1 SGHAT, CDR2 FQNNGV. The CDR3 bases are TGTGCCAGCAGCTTAGGGGGGGGACTAGCGGGCCTCTACGAGCAGTACTTC. It codes for CASSLGGGLAGLYEQYF.

V and J are TRBV19 and TRBJ2-2; TRBD2 is a possible D gene (5 bases). Germline V lookup: CDR1 LNHDA, CDR2 SQIVND (reference sequence). Trimming left V 4 bases short and J 5 bases short, with 11 bases between. This CDR3 is built from 14 residues. The CDR3 protein is CASSTGSGTGELFF. In DNA form, the CDR3 reads TGTGCCAGTAGTACGGGGTCGGGAACCGGGGAGCTGTTTTTT.

The rearrangement uses TRBV6-1 and TRBJ1-1; 7 bases map to TRBD1. The CDR3 is 14 amino acids. From germline, CDR1 is MNHNS and CDR2 SASEGT. V gave up 6 bases and J gave up 1 base; unmatched junction bases: 5. DNA of the CDR3: TGTGCCAGCAGGGATTGGACAGGGAACACTGAAGCTTTCTTT. Translation gives CASRDWTGNTEAFF.

The chain uses TRBV28 and TRBJ1-2; TRBD1 agrees at 8 bases. The CDR3 is 12 amino acids. V lost 3 bases to trimming and J lost 7 bases; unmatched junction nucleotides: 1. The germline V gene encodes CDR1 MDHEN and CDR2 SYDVKM. The chain's CDR3 is CASSFRGPGYTF. CDR3 DNA sequence: TGTGCCAGCAGTTTCAGGGGGCCTGGCTACACCTTC.

V and J are TRBV29-1 and TRBJ1-1; tentative D call: TRBD1 (6 bases). Trimming shortened V by 5 bases and J by 4 bases, and 14 bases separated the two germline ends. Germline CDR1 is SQVTM and CDR2 is ANQGSEA. This CDR3 spans 13 amino acids. CDR3 DNA: TGCAGCGTTATGGGACAAGTGGGCACTGAAGCTTTCTTT. This encodes CSVMGQVGTEAFF.

This chain connects TRBV2 to TRBJ2-7, with 7 positions matching TRBD1. V shed 5 bases and J 2 bases; nucleotides not matched to a gene: 9. CDR3 length: 15 residues. Germline loops: CDR1 SNHLY, CDR2 FYNNEI. This CDR3 reads CASSSPWDRTYEQYF. The CDR3 nucleotides are TGTGCCAGCAGTTCCCCCTGGGACAGAACCTACGAGCAGTACTTC.

J is TRBJ1-2 and V is TRBV28, with D tentatively TRBD1 (6 bases). V lost 2 bases, J lost 5 bases, and 15 bases lay in between. CDR1 is MDHEN and CDR2 is SYDVKM in the germline V gene. The CDR3 is 15 amino acids. CDR3 DNA: TGTGCCAGCAGTTTAGGTCCAGACAGGTTTTATGGCTACACCTTC. The encoded protein is CASSLGPDRFYGYTF.

The chain is built from TRBV5-4 and TRBJ1-1; 8 positions match TRBD1. The V gene end was trimmed by 5 bases and the J gene end by 1 base; junction bases not matched to a gene: 4. This CDR3 spans 14 amino acids. The germline CDR1 and CDR2 sequences are SGHNT and YYREEE (reference sequence). The CDR3 sequence: CASRQGQENTEAFF. Written as DNA, the CDR3 is TGTGCCAGCAGACAGGGACAGGAGAACACTGAAGCTTTCTTT. The full variable domain, completed using reference TRBV5-4 and TRBJ1-1, is ETGVTQSPTHLIKTRGQQVTLRCSSQSGHNTVSWYQQALGQGPQFIFQYYREEENGRGNFPPRFSGLQFPNYSSELNVNALELDDSALYLCASRQGQENTEAFFGQGTRLTVV.

The chain has TRBV11-3 and TRBJ2-7, with 7 bases that match TRBD2. Germline V gene lookup returns CDR1 SGHNT and CDR2 YENEEA. V lost 5 bases, J lost 6 bases, and 4 bases stayed unmatched. This CDR3 is 12 amino acids long. The CDR3 loop reads CASSPWGGEQYF. CDR3 nucleotides: TGTGCCAGCAGCCCCTGGGGGGGCGAGCAGTACTTC.

V is TRBV10-3 and J is TRBJ2-2; D is perhaps TRBD1 (6 bases). V was shortened by 3 bases and J by 1 base, with 12 bases between the two germline ends. Germline assignment: CDR1 ENHRY and CDR2 SYGVKD. This CDR3 is built from 16 residues. CDR3: CAISESDRWNTGELFF. The CDR3 DNA is TGTGCCATCAGTGAATCGGACAGATGGAACACCGGGGAGCTGTTTTTT.

The chain employs TRBV7-2 and TRBJ1-1, with D unclear. Germline assignment: CDR1 SGHTA and CDR2 FQGNSA. The CDR3 loop spans 13 amino acids. With 2 bases removed from V and 3 bases from J, the gap between germline ends came to 7 bases. CDR3: CASSLTMYTEAFF. The CDR3 DNA is TGTGCCAGCAGCTTAACAATGTACACTGAAGCTTTCTTT.

The chain combines TRBV7-8 with TRBJ2-7; 10 nucleotides match TRBD2. The CDR3 has 17 amino acids. After removal of 2 bases from V and 3 bases from J, the junction contained 10 bases not matched to a gene. Germline V lookup: CDR1 SGHVS, CDR2 FQNEAQ. In nucleotides, the CDR3 is TGTGCCAGCAGCTTAAGTGCTAGCGGGAGTCCTGACTACGAGCAGTACTTC. Protein: CASSLSASGSPDYEQYF.

The chain joins TRBV28 to TRBJ1-3; D unresolved. Trimming shortened V by 2 bases and J by 0 bases, and 8 bases separated the two germline ends. The CDR3 covers 15 residues. Germline CDR1 reads MDHEN; CDR2 reads SYDVKM. The DNA for the CDR3 is TGTGCCAGCAGTTTAGGGCTCTCCTCTGGAAACACCATATATTTT. Translating it yields CASSLGLSSGNTIYF.

The chain employs TRBV27 and TRBJ2-3; D not certain. Germline-derived CDR1 and CDR2 are MNHEY and SMNVEV (reference sequence). Trimming removed 4 bases from V and 0 bases from J, with 8 bases in between. The CDR3 runs 14 residues. DNA of the CDR3: TGTGCCAGCAGTTCCAGGCCTAGCACAGATACGCAGTATTTT. This gives the protein CASSSRPSTDTQYF.

The V and J genes are TRBV30 and TRBJ1-1; D not resolved. V shed 1 base and J shed 1 base, with 13 bases lying between them. The CDR3 extends over 15 amino acids. In germline, CDR1 is GTSNPN, CDR2 SVGIG (reference sequence). CDR3: CAWSAVKTGNTEAFF. The CDR3 region has the DNA TGTGCCTGGAGTGCTGTGAAGACGGGGAACACTGAAGCTTTCTTT.

CDR3 sequence: CASSRQARFESQHF. The DNA for the CDR3 is TGTGCCAGCAGTAGACAGGCCCGATTTGAGTCCCAGCATTTT. The chain couples TRBV2 to TRBJ1-5; D may be TRBD1 (6 bases). Per germline, CDR1 SNHLY and CDR2 FYNNEI. Trimming took 5 bases from V and 11 from J, leaving 19 bases between them. The CDR3 runs 14 residues.

The chain recombines TRBV28 with TRBJ2-7, with 7 nucleotides matching TRBD1. The CDR3 has 14 amino acids. After removal of 2 bases from V and 5 bases from J, the junction contained 6 bases not matched to a gene. Germline assignment: CDR1 MDHEN and CDR2 SYDVKM. The CDR3 region is CASSLRGGANEQYF. CDR3 DNA sequence: TGTGCCAGCAGTTTAAGAGGGGGCGCAAACGAGCAGTACTTC.

V usage is TRBV6-4 and J usage is TRBJ2-3; D ambiguous. This CDR3 is built from 12 residues. Trimming removed 4 bases at V and 5 bases at J, with 7 bases between. From germline, CDR1 is MRHNA and CDR2 SNTAGT. CDR3 nucleotides: TGTGCCAGCAGTGCCCCAGGAGATACGCAGTATTTT. This encodes CASSAPGDTQYF.

The V and J genes are TRBV6-6 and TRBJ1-2; no clear D gene. With 2 bases removed from V and 2 bases from J, the gap between germline ends came to 9 bases. From germline, CDR1 is MNHNY and CDR2 SVGAGI (reference sequence). This CDR3 contains 14 residues. The CDR3 region has the DNA TGTGCCAGCAGTTACCAAACATTGAACTATGGCTACACCTTC. Its protein is CASSYQTLNYGYTF.

The chain combines TRBV5-1 with TRBJ2-2; TRBD1 agrees at 7 bases. Germline V lookup: CDR1 SGHRS, CDR2 YFSETQ. V shed 4 bases, J shed 4 bases, and the junction held 7 bases outside the gene matches. CDR3 length: 15 amino acids. CDR3 nucleotides: TGCGCCAGCAGCACCGACAGGGTGGGCACCGGGGAGCTGTTTTTT. Protein: CASSTDRVGTGELFF.

The rearrangement uses TRBV27 and TRBJ2-1, with D tentatively TRBD2 (6 bases). The CDR3 consists of 16 residues. The germline CDR1 and CDR2 sequences are MNHEY and SMNVEV (reference sequence). Trimming took off 0 bases at V and 2 bases at J, with 11 bases between the two ends. Here the CDR3 reads CASSLSISGPYNEQFF. CDR3 bases: TGTGCCAGCAGTTTATCGATTAGCGGCCCCTACAATGAGCAGTTCTTC.

The V call is TRBV19, the J call TRBJ1-1; 10 bases map to TRBD1. Germline CDR1 LNHDA, CDR2 SQIVND (reference sequence). The J segment lost 5 bases and the V segment lost 11 bases, leaving 14 bases of the junction unmatched. The CDR3 has 15 amino acids. The CDR3, as DNA: TGTGCCTCTCACCCGGGACAGGGGAGAAGAACTGAAGCTTTCTTT. Translation: CASHPGQGRRTEAFF.